A single sample is the source of the 9 T cell receptor beta chains below, sequenced in a study of T-cell reconstitution after alpha-beta-depleted transplantation in children (dated by TCRdb to about 2016). The treatment or condition label, as the study defines it: allogeneic hematopoietic cell transplantation with graft depleted of TCRalphabeta T cells and CD19 B cells. Preparation of the library involved PCR. Sequencing was performed on an Illumina HiSeq 2500. Molecular barcoding was employed in the preparation of TCR libraries, with unique molecular identifiers being used to normalize TCRbeta repertoire quantification. The public reads were reprocessed in TCRdb via fastp at Q25 and MiXCR, keeping in-frame beta chains. CDR3 protein duplicates are merged, each entry listing the most common genes and DNA. Recorded for this sample are some 200,000 distinct CDR3 sequences; approximately 8% of them occurred a single time. The ten largest make up under 40% of the sample.

The sample was PBMCs, mostly from graft donor cells, taken 360 days after TCRalphabeta/CD19-depleted stem cell transplant. Every receptor here comes from a male patient aged 2 to 9 who had a stem cell transplant for acute myeloid leukemia, so the T cells may come from the graft donor.

The chain links TRBV29-1 to TRBJ1-5, with D uncertain. V was pared by 3 bases and J by 0 bases, with 21 bases between. This CDR3 contains 18 residues. The V gene's germline CDR1 is SQVTM and CDR2 ANQGSEA. In DNA form, the CDR3 reads TGCAGCGTTGATATGGCTGCGCAGCCCTTCAATAGCAATCAGCCCCAGCATTTT. This sequence encodes CSVDMAAQPFNSNQPQHF. Full variable domain (remainder filled in from reference TRBV29-1 and TRBJ1-5): SAVISQKPSRDICQRGTSLTIQCQVDSQVTMMFWYRQQPGQSLTLIATANQGSEATYESGFVIDKFPISRPNLTFSTLTVSNMSPEDSSIYLCSVDMAAQPFNSNQPQHFGDGTRLSIL.

This clonotype was counted a few times. J is TRBJ2-1 and V is TRBV7-2; 8 nucleotides agree with TRBD1. The CDR3 sequence is 15 residues long. CDR1 and CDR2 (germline): SGHTA, FQGNSA. Trimming at V came to 2 bases and at J to 8 bases, leaving 8 bases not matched to a gene. This CDR3 is CASSLSVGQGYEQFF. The CDR3 coding sequence is TGTGCCAGCAGCTTAAGTGTAGGACAGGGCTATGAGCAGTTCTTC.

This clonotype was counted between two and nine times. The V call is TRBV7-8, the J call TRBJ2-5; 7 bases are shared with TRBD1. The CDR3 sequence is 16 residues long. Germline V gene data show CDR1 as SGHVS and CDR2 as FQNEAQ. The trim removed 1 base at V and 4 bases at J, leaving 9 bases unmatched. The CDR3 loop reads CASSLDSGQWLETQYF. The DNA for the CDR3 is TGTGCCAGCAGCTTAGATTCGGGACAGTGGCTAGAGACCCAGTACTTC.

The genes are TRBV7-9 and TRBJ2-3, with TRBD2 identical over 8 bases. This CDR3 comprises 15 residues. Germline V gene data show CDR1 as SEHNR and CDR2 as FQNEAQ (reference sequence). V gave up 3 bases and J gave up 4 bases; unmatched junction bases: 6. This CDR3 reads CASSFSGSPPDTQYF. CDR3 in DNA: TGTGCCAGCAGCTTCAGCGGGAGTCCCCCAGATACGCAGTATTTT.

The rearrangement uses TRBV4-3 and TRBJ2-7; 7 positions agree with TRBD2. The CDR3 is made up of 17 amino acids. The J segment lost 1 base and the V segment lost 0 bases, leaving 9 bases of the junction unmatched. Germline CDR1 reads LGHNA; CDR2 reads YSLEER. CDR3 DNA: TGCGCCAGCAGCCAAGACCTGACTAGCTGTAATTCCTACGAGCAGTACTTC. Residues: CASSQDLTSCNSYEQYF.

The chain is built from TRBV3-1 and TRBJ2-1, with TRBD2 matching 7 bases. CDR3 length equals 19 residues. V was pared by 7 bases and J by 6 bases, with 24 bases of the junction left unmatched. The germline V gene encodes CDR1 LGHDT and CDR2 YNNKEL (reference sequence). Here the CDR3 reads CASNIMSETRDYIRNEQFF. In nucleotides, the CDR3 is TGTGCCAGCAATATTATGTCCGAGACCCGGGACTACATACGCAATGAGCAGTTCTTC.

This clonotype was seen ten or more times. The V gene is TRBV20-1, the J gene TRBJ2-5; 9 bases map to TRBD2. This CDR3 spans 17 amino acids. Trimming took 1 base from V and 5 from J; bases not matched to a gene: 14. Germline-derived CDR1 and CDR2 are DFQATT and SNEGSKA (reference sequence). The CDR3 region is CSARARIKRTSVETQYF. The DNA of the CDR3 is TGCAGTGCTAGAGCTCGGATCAAGAGGACTAGCGTTGAGACCCAGTACTTC.

This chain joins TRBV7-3 and TRBJ2-2; TRBD1 is a possible D gene (6 bases). The CDR3 sequence is 17 residues long. The V gene lost 0 bases and the J gene lost 1 base, with 12 bases spanning the gap. Germline V CDR1 and CDR2: SGHTA, FQGTGA. CDR3 DNA sequence: TGTGCCAGCAGCTTAACGGGGGCGCAGGGGAACACCGGGGAGCTGTTTTTT. It is translated as CASSLTGAQGNTGELFF. Supplemented by reference TRBV7-3 and TRBJ2-2, the full variable domain reads GAGVSQTPSNKVTEKGKYVELRCDPISGHTALYWYRQSLGQGPEFLIYFQGTGAADDSGLPNDRFFAVRPEGSVSTLKIQRTERGDSAVYLCASSLTGAQGNTGELFFGEGSRLTVL.

This rearrangement joins TRBV5-1 to TRBJ2-2; tentatively, D is TRBD2 (5 bases). The CDR3 contains 15 residues. The germline V and J ends were trimmed by 7 bases and 2 bases, with 15 bases remaining between them. The germline V gene encodes CDR1 SGHRS and CDR2 YFSETQ. In DNA form, the CDR3 reads TGCGCCAGCCGAACTAGTGGGTTAAACACCGGGGAGCTGTTTTTT. This translates into CASRTSGLNTGELFF.